The next 8 T cell receptor beta chains were all read from a single sample in a study of cytomegalovirus exposure and HLA in healthy donors. PCR involved 60 Vbeta and 13 Jbeta primers. Assay used: immunoSEQ multiplex PCR; TCRdb lists only in-frame clones, some missing. The data hold 150,000 to 180,000 clones, with around 81% observed a single time. Sequencing input: PBMCs. The receptors shown here come from a woman aged 40 to 50 in good health and CMV-seropositive.

The chain has TRBV30 and TRBJ1-1; the D is unclear. V was cut by 4 bases and J by 5 bases, with 20 bases left in between. This CDR3 spans 15 amino acids. Looked up from germline, CDR1 is GTSNPN and CDR2 is SVGIG (reference sequence). CDR3 residues: CAWTLFGVDLTEAFF. CDR3 in DNA: TGTGCCTGGACCCTCTTCGGGGTCGACTTGACTGAAGCTTTCTTT.

This sequence joins TRBV6-6 and TRBJ1-1, with a tentative D call TRBD1 (5 bases). Per germline, CDR1 MNHNY and CDR2 SVGAGI (reference sequence). The germline V and J ends were trimmed by 5 bases and 1 base, with 5 bases remaining between them. The CDR3 sequence is 12 residues long. This CDR3 is CASSGQNTEAFF. In DNA, the CDR3 is TGTGCCAGCAGTGGACAGAACACTGAAGCTTTCTTT.

DNA for the CDR3: TGTGCCTGGAGTGCACTTGGTGAAGCTTTCTTT. It translates to CAWSALGEAFF. The chain has TRBV30 and TRBJ1-1, with D unclear. Germline assignment: CDR1 GTSNPN and CDR2 SVGIG (reference sequence). The ends were cut back, 1 base at V and 7 bases at J, with 7 bases in the middle. The CDR3 spans 11 residues.

The V and J genes are TRBV9 and TRBJ2-1; 12 bases fit TRBD2. This CDR3 comprises 17 residues. Looked up from germline, CDR1 is SGDLS and CDR2 is YYNGEE. The J segment lost 4 bases and the V segment lost 3 bases, leaving 8 bases of the junction unmatched. CDR3: CASSGRLAGAKYNEQFF. The CDR3 DNA reads TGTGCCAGCAGCGGTCGACTAGCGGGAGCAAAGTACAATGAGCAGTTCTTC.

This chain uses TRBV29-1 with TRBJ2-2; TRBD2 matches 12 bases. This CDR3 spans 14 amino acids. The germline gives CDR1 SQVTM, CDR2 ANQGSEA. Trimming removed 7 bases from V and 6 bases from J; junction bases left unmatched: 6. CDR3 loop: CSAGLAGGAGELFF. CDR3 nucleotides: TGCAGCGCGGGGCTAGCGGGAGGGGCCGGGGAGCTGTTTTTT.

In the case of this clone: One junction end disagrees with the germline gene, perhaps due to a read error. V is TRBV7-9 and J is TRBJ2-7; D might be TRBD1 (6 bases). This CDR3 contains 12 residues. Germline V gives CDR1 SEHNR, CDR2 FQNEAQ (reference sequence). The CDR3 coding sequence is TGTTCCAGCAGCTCCGAGGGTGGGACAAAGTACTTC. Encoded protein: CSSSSEGGTKYF. Full variable domain (rest looked up from reference TRBV7-9 and TRBJ2-7): DTGVSQNPRHKITKRGQNVTFRCDPISEHNRLYWYRQTLGQGPEFLTYFQNEAQLEKSRLLSDRFSAERPKGSFSTLEIQRTEQGDSAMYLCSSSSEGGTKYFGPGTRLTVT.

The chain joins TRBV14 to TRBJ2-7, with TRBD2 identical over 11 bases. The CDR3 is 20 residues long. V lost 1 base to trimming and J lost 5 bases; unmatched junction nucleotides: 19. From germline, CDR1 is SGHDN and CDR2 FVKESK. The CDR3 region is CASSQGRPGLAVFGAHEQYF. The CDR3 DNA reads as TGTGCCAGCAGCCAAGGACGGCCGGGACTAGCGGTTTTCGGGGCCCACGAGCAGTACTTC.

The chain recombines TRBV7-9 with TRBJ2-3, with D maybe TRBD2 (6 bases). CDR3 length equals 15 residues. CDR1 is SEHNR, CDR2 FQNEAQ, per germline (reference sequence). Trimming removed 1 base at V and 6 bases at J, with 14 bases between. Here the CDR3 reads CASSLVAAPPDTQYF. In nucleotides, the CDR3 is TGTGCCAGCAGCTTAGTAGCGGCCCCTCCGGATACGCAGTATTTT. Filled out from reference TRBV7-9 and TRBJ2-3, the complete variable domain reads DTGVSQNPRHKITKRGQNVTFRCDPISEHNRLYWYRQTLGQGPEFLTYFQNEAQLEKSRLLSDRFSAERPKGSFSTLEIQRTEQGDSAMYLCASSLVAAPPDTQYFGPGTRLTVL.